This passage covers 14 T cell receptor beta chains from one sample sequenced in a study of CD8 T cells in ankylosing spondylitis. Study-level findings and limits: Seemingly distinctive of ankylosing spondylitis blood was a TCR beta motif formed by eight highly homologous variants.

TCRdb independently ran MiXCR on the 5' RACE reads; one entry per CDR3 protein. The sample carries some 700,000 distinct CDR3 sequences, roughly 19% recorded once. Their antigens remain unidentified. The sequencing sample was made of blood, either unsorted or a sorted T cell fraction (not recorded which). All receptors come from a male donor with ankylosing spondylitis.

This clonotype occurred a few times. The chain links TRBV12-3 or TRBV12-4 to TRBJ2-1; 8 bases line up with TRBD2. With 3 bases clipped from V and 9 bases from J, the junction kept 7 bases outside the gene matches. CDR3 length equals 14 residues. CDR3 coding DNA: TGTGCCAGCAGTTTCGGTGTAGCGGGACTTGAGCAGTTCTTC. It encodes CASSFGVAGLEQFF.

This chain links TRBV12-3 or TRBV12-4 with TRBJ2-1; 7 nucleotides match TRBD1. This CDR3 has 15 residues. V trimming: 6 bases; J trimming: 0 bases; junction bases outside the gene matches: 5. The CDR3 here is CASRQQGSSYNEQFF. The DNA for the CDR3 is TGTGCCAGCAGACAACAGGGGAGCTCCTACAATGAGCAGTTCTTC.

This chain connects TRBV6-1 to TRBJ2-7; D gene ambiguous. Deletions cut 6 bases from V and 4 bases from J, with 16 bases between. CDR1 and CDR2 from the germline V gene are MNHNS and SASEGT. The CDR3 runs to 14 residues. The CDR3 reads CASRNLGSQYEQYF. CDR3 in DNA: TGTGCCAGCAGAAATTTGGGCAGTCAATACGAGCAGTACTTC.

This clonotype was found a few times. Here the CDR3 reads CSGSGGGEAFF. The CDR3 DNA reads as TGCAGTGGTTCAGGGGGCGGGGAAGCTTTCTTT. This chain joins TRBV20-1 and TRBJ1-1; 8 nucleotides match TRBD1. The CDR3 is made up of 11 amino acids. V shed 7 bases, J shed 8 bases, and the junction held 6 bases outside the gene matches. The germline V gene has CDR1 DFQATT and CDR2 SNEGSKA (reference sequence).

J is TRBJ2-7 and V is TRBV27; possibly TRBD1 for D (5 bases). Germline CDR1 is MNHEY and CDR2 is SMNVEV (reference sequence). Trimming took off 2 bases at V and 0 bases at J, with 14 bases between the two ends. The CDR3 length is 16 residues. As DNA, the CDR3 is TGTGCCAGCAGTTTACAGGGTACTCCCTACTCCTACGAGCAGTACTTC. This codes for CASSLQGTPYSYEQYF.

The rearrangement uses TRBV20-1 and TRBJ1-3; perhaps TRBD1 as D (6 bases). The length of the CDR3 is 14 residues. V lost 5 bases to trimming and J lost 0 bases, with 11 bases between them. CDR1 is DFQATT and CDR2 is SNEGSKA in the germline V gene (reference sequence). This CDR3 reads CSAPDSFSGNTIYF. In DNA, the CDR3 is TGCAGTGCTCCGGACAGTTTCTCTGGAAACACCATATATTTT.

This chain links TRBV6-5 with TRBJ1-1; no clear D gene. The CDR3 length is 13 residues. In germline, CDR1 is MNHEY, CDR2 SVGAGI. Deletions cut 2 bases from V and 5 bases from J, with 9 bases between. CDR3: CASSYTPSTEAFF. The DNA of the CDR3 is TGTGCCAGCAGTTACACCCCATCGACTGAAGCTTTCTTT.

This clonotype was observed a handful of times. This chain joins TRBV6-1 and TRBJ1-1; 10 bases are a match to TRBD1. CDR1 is MNHNS, CDR2 SASEGT, per germline. V trimming: 3 bases; J trimming: 5 bases; junction bases outside the gene matches: 6. This CDR3 is 15 amino acids long. The CDR3 spells CASSDLGQGKTEAFF. CDR3 sequence (DNA): TGTGCCAGCAGTGATCTGGGACAGGGGAAAACTGAAGCTTTCTTT.

This clonotype has more than one count but fewer than ten. This chain connects TRBV4-1 to TRBJ2-3; D possibly matches TRBD1 or TRBD2 (5 bases each). V was trimmed by 4 bases and J by 4 bases, leaving 18 bases between them. Germline values: CDR1 MGHRA, CDR2 YSYEKL. The CDR3 extends over 16 amino acids. The CDR3 DNA sequence: TGCGCCAGCAGCCCCAAGGGGTTTAGCGTTGCAGATACGCAGTATTTT. It is translated as CASSPKGFSVADTQYF.

This clonotype was seen ten or more times. The chain couples TRBV18 to TRBJ2-7, with D possibly TRBD1 on 6 matching bases. Germline V gives CDR1 KGHSH, CDR2 LQKENI. V was trimmed by 4 bases and J by 7 bases, leaving 17 bases between them. The CDR3 totals 14 residues. CDR3 DNA sequence: TGTGCCAGCTCACAAACAGGGTCCCCGGGAGAGCAGTACTTC. Translating gives CASSQTGSPGEQYF.

The chain joins TRBV11-2 to TRBJ2-1; 8 positions match TRBD1. V lost 6 bases to trimming and J lost 3 bases; unmatched junction nucleotides: 4. The CDR3 totals 14 residues. CDR1 SGHAT and CDR2 FQNNGV come from the germline V gene. CDR3 region: CASSTTGVYNEQFF. CDR3 DNA: TGTGCCAGCAGTACGACAGGGGTCTACAATGAGCAGTTCTTC.

The chain recombines TRBV7-6 with TRBJ2-7, with no clear D. The CDR3 consists of 15 residues. CDR1 SGHVS and CDR2 FNYEAQ come from the germline V gene. V shed 1 base and J shed 6 bases, with 16 bases lying between them. The DNA for the CDR3 is TGTGCCAGCAGCTTAGGTCGTAGGAAGGTGCGCGAGCAGTACTTC. Its translation is CASSLGRRKVREQYF.

This clonotype was observed a handful of times. CDR3 coding DNA: TGCGCCAGCAGCCCTCGGACAGGGAAGGACACTGAAGCTTTCTTT. This codes for CASSPRTGKDTEAFF. This rearrangement joins TRBV5-1 to TRBJ1-1; 8 positions agree with TRBD1. V lost 4 bases and J lost 3; bases outside the gene matches: 8. CDR1 is SGHRS and CDR2 is YFSETQ in the germline V gene. The CDR3 runs 15 residues.

This rearrangement joins TRBV4-1 to TRBJ1-2; the match to TRBD1 covers 10 bases. This CDR3 spans 17 amino acids. CDR1 and CDR2 from the germline V gene are MGHRA and YSYEKL. Losses at the gene ends were 0 bases for V and 1 base for J; bases not matched to a gene: 5. The CDR3 region is CASSQDGTGANNYGYTF. Here the CDR3 DNA reads TGCGCCAGCAGCCAAGACGGGACAGGGGCGAATAACTATGGCTACACCTTC.